A single sample is the source of the 15 T cell receptor beta chains below, sequenced in a study of blood T cell repertoires in COVID-19. Assay: immunoSEQ multiplex PCR; the TCRdb copy retains only in-frame clones and omits some. The data contain under 150,000 clones, approximately 79% of them seen just once; the ten biggest clones take up under 10%. The sample was peripheral blood. The receptor source for this set is a man between 50 and 59 years old with active or convalescent COVID-19.

The J gene is TRBJ2-3, the V gene TRBV7-6, with 8 bases that match TRBD2. V lost 4 bases, J lost 3 bases, and 9 bases stayed unmatched. Germline CDR1 is SGHVS and CDR2 is FNYEAQ. The CDR3 length is 16 residues. The CDR3 bases are TGTGCCAGCAGCTCCCTAAAAGCGGGAGCAACAGATACGCAGTATTTT. Translating it yields CASSSLKAGATDTQYF.

This chain joins TRBV6-1 and TRBJ2-1; tentative D call: TRBD1 (5 bases). Trimming took 3 bases from V and 7 from J, leaving 16 bases between them. Germline CDR1 reads MNHNS; CDR2 reads SASEGT. The CDR3 runs 15 residues. This CDR3 reads CASSDRGRTRNEQFF. As DNA, the CDR3 is TGTGCCAGCAGTGATAGGGGCCGGACCCGGAATGAGCAGTTCTTC.

The V gene is TRBV3-1 (or the pseudogene TRBV3-2), the J gene TRBJ1-1, with 8 bases lining up with TRBD1. Germline-derived CDR1 and CDR2 are LGHDT and YNNKEL (reference sequence). The V gene end was trimmed by 1 base and the J gene end by 4 bases; junction bases not matched to a gene: 5. The CDR3 totals 15 residues. CDR3: CASSQVQGVSTEAFF. The CDR3, as DNA: TGTGCCAGCAGCCAAGTACAGGGGGTTTCCACTGAAGCTTTCTTT.

This clone was observed a single time. This sequence joins TRBV29-1 and TRBJ1-1; D ambiguous. The V and J ends lost 3 bases and 0 bases respectively, with 8 bases between them. CDR3 size: 13 residues. CDR1 and CDR2 (germline): SQVTM, ANQGSEA. The CDR3 nucleotides are TGCAGCGTTGAGAGAAGTTTGAACACTGAAGCTTTCTTT. It encodes CSVERSLNTEAFF. Supplemented by reference TRBV29-1 and TRBJ1-1, the full variable domain reads SAVISQKPSRDICQRGTSLTIQCQVDSQVTMMFWYRQQPGQSLTLIATANQGSEATYESGFVIDKFPISRPNLTFSTLTVSNMSPEDSSIYLCSVERSLNTEAFFGQGTRLTVV.

The chain joins TRBV6-2 or TRBV6-3 to TRBJ2-7; unclear D gene. The CDR3 extends over 12 amino acids. V lost 0 bases and J lost 7, with 7 bases in between. The germline CDR1 and CDR2 sequences are MNHEY and SVGEGT. The CDR3 sequence: CASSYSMREQYF. DNA of the CDR3: TGTGCCAGCAGTTACTCGATGAGGGAGCAGTACTTC.

This rearrangement joins TRBV5-4 to TRBJ2-2; no definite D call. V was shortened by 4 bases and J by 6 bases, with 13 bases between the two germline ends. The CDR3 sequence is 14 residues long. Germline CDR1 is SGHNT and CDR2 is YYREEE (reference sequence). The CDR3 coding sequence is TGTGCCAGCAGCCAGACACGGTTTGCCGGGGAGCTGTTTTTT. Translating it yields CASSQTRFAGELFF.

The chain links TRBV27 to TRBJ2-1; 7 bases align to TRBD2. The CDR3 loop spans 15 amino acids. CDR1 MNHEY and CDR2 SMNVEV come from the germline V gene (reference sequence). Trimming cost V 5 bases and J 2 bases; bases outside gene matches: 6. The CDR3 reads CASSVAAGAYNEQFF. The CDR3 DNA reads as TGTGCCAGCAGTGTCGCGGCGGGGGCCTACAATGAGCAGTTCTTC.

This clone was detected only once. The sample has other DNA sequences that encode this CDR3 too. The chain couples TRBV27 to TRBJ2-1, with 11 bases that match TRBD2. Germline V gene sequence: CDR1 MNHEY, CDR2 SMNVEV (reference sequence). The length of the CDR3 is 15 residues. Trimming cost V 5 bases and J 4 bases; bases outside gene matches: 4. This CDR3 is CASSPGTSGYNEQFF. CDR3 bases: TGTGCCAGCAGTCCCGGGACTAGCGGATACAATGAGCAGTTCTTC.

J is TRBJ2-6 and V is TRBV5-4, with TRBD1 identical over 10 bases. Germline V gene data show CDR1 as SGHNT and CDR2 as YYREEE (reference sequence). The CDR3 runs to 17 residues. V shed 5 bases, J shed 2 bases, and the junction held 7 bases outside the gene matches. CDR3: CASSRTGGIAGANVLTF. The CDR3 DNA reads TGTGCCAGCAGTCGGACAGGGGGAATTGCTGGGGCCAACGTCCTGACTTTC.

The rearrangement links TRBV5-1 to TRBJ2-7, with a tentative D call TRBD1 (6 bases). V lost 0 bases, J lost 0 bases, and 10 bases lay in between. Germline-derived CDR1 and CDR2 are SGHRS and YFSETQ. The CDR3 extends over 15 amino acids. For the CDR3, the DNA is TGCGCCAGCAGCTTGGTTGAGGACAGCTCCTACGAGCAGTACTTC. Residues: CASSLVEDSSYEQYF. The full variable domain, in which reference TRBV5-1 and TRBJ2-7 provide the parts outside the CDR3, is KAGVTQTPRYLIKTRGQQVTLSCSPISGHRSVSWYQQTPGQGLQFLFEYFSETQRNKGNFPGRFSGRQFSNSRSEMNVSTLELGDSALYLCASSLVEDSSYEQYFGPGTRLTVT.

The J gene is TRBJ2-7, the V gene TRBV27, with 14 bases fitting TRBD2. There are 15 residues in the CDR3. The V segment lost 4 bases and the J segment 6 bases; nucleotides outside the gene matches: 5. Per germline, CDR1 MNHEY and CDR2 SMNVEV (reference sequence). The CDR3: CASSWGLAGVGEQYF. The DNA for the CDR3 is TGTGCCAGCAGTTGGGGACTAGCGGGAGTAGGCGAGCAGTACTTC.

The table lists this clone with a few counts. In DNA form, the CDR3 reads TGTGCCAGCAGACAGGCCTCCCTCTATGGCTACACCTTC. This codes for CASRQASLYGYTF. The chain employs TRBV28 and TRBJ1-2; maybe TRBD1 (5 bases). Germline V gene lookup returns CDR1 MDHEN and CDR2 SYDVKM. This CDR3 is 13 amino acids long. The germline V and J ends were trimmed by 6 bases and 4 bases, with 12 bases remaining between them.

The V call is TRBV2, the J call TRBJ2-1; 10 bases match TRBD2. CDR1 SNHLY and CDR2 FYNNEI come from the germline V gene. This CDR3 is 17 amino acids long. Trimming removed 4 bases from V and 5 bases from J; junction bases left unmatched: 11. This CDR3 is CASSGRPSGSSDNEQFF. The CDR3 nucleotides read TGTGCCAGCAGTGGCCGACCTAGCGGGAGTTCGGACAATGAGCAGTTCTTC.

The CDR3 is CAGMTGLQETQYF. CDR3 DNA: TGTGCCGGTATGACAGGGCTCCAAGAGACCCAGTACTTC. The chain employs TRBV18 and TRBJ2-5; 7 positions agree with TRBD1. CDR1 is KGHSH, CDR2 LQKENI, per germline. Unmatched junction bases numbered 7, after V lost 11 bases and J lost 1 base. The CDR3 spans 13 residues.

The count of this clone is one. The chain couples TRBV9 to TRBJ2-1; TRBD2 might be the D (7 bases). CDR1 is SGDLS, CDR2 YYNGEE, per germline. The CDR3 length is 15 residues. V was clipped by 0 bases and J by 2 bases, with 9 bases between them. DNA of the CDR3: TGTGCCAGCAGCGTAGTGGGGGGGCCCTACAATGAGCAGTTCTTC. Translated, it gives CASSVVGGPYNEQFF.